The entry that follows covers one TCR beta chain sequence. Its antigen target is currently unknown. Instrument on record: NextSeq 550. The Human TCR Profiling Kit (MiLaboratory) was used to make UMI-labeled 5' RACE TRB cDNA libraries. cDNA synthesis used the entire amount of extracted RNA, and PCR amplification then used the entire amount of cDNA produced. Libraries were prepared in parallel with an identical number of PCR cycles. Concerning the study's data processing: About 50,000 +/- 10,000 unique UMI-labeled TRB cDNA molecules per library were extracted with MIGEC and MiXCR, with at least two reads per UMI required. Each library averaged roughly 36,000 +/- 9,600 functional in-frame TRB CDR3 nucleotide clonotypes without stop codons. After downsampling to 5000 UMI-labeled TRB molecules per sample, diversity metrics, including normalized Shannon-Wiener and Chao1, were computed in VDJtools. Clonotype-size-weighted physicochemical properties of the central five CDR3 residues (interaction energy, strength, volume and Kidera factor 4) were computed in VDJtools. TCRdb reprocessed the reads into one record per CDR3 protein sequence, lacking DNA. The V and J calls come from TCRdb's annotation, not from the publication. This sample's table lists roughly 100,000 distinct CDR3 sequences. The biggest ten clones account for around 0.4% of the sample.

The record originates from a study of CXCR3-negative and CXCR3-positive naive CD8 T cells (dated by TCRdb to the late 2010s). In the study overall: In total, 120 million to 150 million TRB reads were obtained, corresponding to roughly 1.5 +/- 0.3 million reads per library. Diversity and physicochemical repertoire analyses covered roughly ten donors pooled from two independent experiments. Naive subsets from about five donors and memory cells from 3 donors were included in the TRBV-TRBJ cluster analysis.

CDR1 and CDR2, per the germline V gene, are SGHRS and YFSETQ. From cysteine to phenylalanine, the CDR3 is 13 amino acids long. The DNA sequence is not available. General conclusions and limits of the study: Compared with CXCR3-negative naive cells, CXCR3-positive naive cells had TRB CDR3s with higher hydrophobicity (lower Kidera factor 4), lower energy, and higher strength and volume indices. Both naive subsets had comparably high repertoire diversity, while memory CD8+ T cells had much lower repertoire diversity. Because surface CD5, which has been linked to self-reactivity in mice, was comparable between naive subsets, TCR interaction strength was also inferred from TRB CDR3 physicochemical properties. Freshly isolated PBMCs were used for most assays because CXCR3 expression partially decreased after cryopreservation. Naive CXCR3-negative and CXCR3-positive cells from the same donor showed similar TRBV-TRBJ usage, whereas memory cells showed distinct patterns.

Each CD8+ T cell subset was flow-sorted in triplicate, and a few hundred thousand cells per subset were placed directly into RLT lysis buffer. Naive CD8+ T cells were defined stringently as CD45RO-CCR7+CD27+CD95- to exclude memory contaminants. Using standard density gradient centrifugation, peripheral blood mononuclear cells were isolated from buffy coats. A FACSAria III was used to flow-sort naive CD8+ T cells into CXCR3-negative and CXCR3-positive populations. Total RNA was extracted from sorted cells with an RNeasy Mini Kit. This receptor was obtained from a human donor in good health. Some clones in this sample may be carry-over from other donors' samples. Specimen: naive CXCR3+ CD8+ T cells from blood. This specimen's cell subset or site label, interpreted: CD45RO-CCR7+CD27+CD95- naive CD8+ T cells expressing CXCR3 (TNR3+). The receptor chain draws on TRBV5-1 and TRBJ2-7; the TRBD1 assignment by TCRdb is unverifiable without DNA. This receptor has the CDR3 CASSLGQNYEQYF.